This entry is about one TCR beta chain. This sample is part of a study of blood T cell repertoires in COVID-19. Generated by immunoSEQ multiplex PCR, the TCRdb table keeps only in-frame clones and is missing some. The top ten clones hold less than 5.5% of a sample with fewer than 400,000 clones, around 90% of them seen once. This TCR came from a man younger than 45 who had recovered from COVID-19. What was sequenced was PBMCs or T cells enriched from blood (not recorded which).

CDR3 residues: CASSEIRQKITGQYF. CDR3 nucleotides: TGTGCCAGCAGTGAAATCAGACAGAAGATTACGGGGCAGTACTTC. This chain uses TRBV6-1 with TRBJ2-7; possible D gene TRBD1, 5 bases. CDR3 length equals 15 residues. CDR1 MNHNS and CDR2 SASEGT come from the germline V gene. V lost 2 bases to trimming and J lost 9 bases, with 20 bases between them.